A selection of T cell receptor beta chains follows, all from one sample in a study of regulatory T cells in long-lasting Graves disease. TCRdb independently ran MiXCR on the multiplex PCR reads; one entry per CDR3 protein. Of some 500,000 distinct CDR3 sequences detected, about 16% appear once; the ten largest clones hold around 25%. This sample was shared with a second study, whose subject was T cells in Graves' hyperthyroidism and ophthalmopathy.

Here the sequenced sample was peripheral blood mononuclear cells (PBMCs), taken at new diagnosis, from a patient treated with antithyroid drugs. The receptors here all came from a woman aged 35-65 years with Graves disease. Both conserved end residues are part of each CDR3. Fields, in order: CDR3 DNA, CDR3 protein, D gene, J gene, V gene, clone size. The D gene is left open where the match is weak. Some rows have no size entry. The others give once, few or many, or a class for an expanded clone.

TGTGCCACCAGTGATTCTAGCGGCCCCCGGGGTAATGAGCAGTTCTTC,CATSDSSGPRGNEQFF,TRBD2,TRBJ2-1,TRBV24-1,NA
TGTGCCAGCAGCCCTCCAAGCGGGGGGACCGACACCGGGGAGCTGTTTTTT,CASSPPSGGTDTGELFF,TRBD2,TRBJ2-2,TRBV11-3,many
TGTGCCAGCAGCTTGGCCCGGGAGACGTACACTGAAGCTTTCTTT,CASSLARETYTEAFF,NA,TRBJ1-1,TRBV5-6,many
TGTGCCAGCAGCGAGGTCCGAGGGGTCCACGAGCAGTACTTC,CASSEVRGVHEQYF,NA,TRBJ2-7,TRBV9,NA
TGCAGCGTTGTAACGGGAAATGAGCAGTCCTTC,CSVVTGNEQSF,NA,TRBJ2-1,TRBV29-1,NA
TGTGCCAGCAGAAGCGGGGGACAGCTTAATGAAAAACTGTTTTTT,CASRSGGQLNEKLFF,TRBD1,TRBJ1-4,TRBV6-1,few
TGTGCCAGCGTGGACTCGGGCTCCTATGGCTACACCTTC,CASVDSGSYGYTF,NA,TRBJ1-2,TRBV6-1,many
TGTGCCAGCACCAGGGGACAGATGAACACCGGGGAGCTGTTTTTT,CASTRGQMNTGELFF,TRBD1,TRBJ2-2,TRBV9,NA
TGTGCCAGCAGCTGGTTCGGGGCCAGCTCCTACAATGAGCAGTTCTTC,CASSWFGASSYNEQFF,NA,TRBJ2-1,TRBV13,many
TGTGCCAGCAATCAAGGGCCACCCCTCTACGAGCAGTACTTC,CASNQGPPLYEQYF,NA,TRBJ2-7,TRBV28,NA
TGTGCCAGTACCTATACTCTCGGGGGACAGGGTAATCAGCCCCAGCATTTT,CASTYTLGGQGNQPQHF,TRBD1,TRBJ1-5,TRBV19,few
TGTGCCAGCAGTTACCGGCCGCCCGCCCAAGAGACCCAGTACTTC,CASSYRPPAQETQYF,NA,TRBJ2-5,TRBV6-5,many
TGTGCCAGCATGCTGCACACTGAAGCTTTCTTT,CASMLHTEAFF,NA,TRBJ1-1,TRBV6-1,few
TGTGCCAGCAGCCGGGGACAGGGACTAGGTCAGCCCCAGCATTTT,CASSRGQGLGQPQHF,TRBD1,TRBJ1-5,TRBV5-5,NA
TGTGCCAGCAGTCAGGGGTCTTGGGGCCAAGAGACCCAGTACTTC,CASSQGSWGQETQYF,NA,TRBJ2-5,TRBV6-1,many
TGCAGTGCTAGAGCGGCCCTACGCTACGAGCAGTACTTC,CSARAALRYEQYF,NA,TRBJ2-7,TRBV20-1,few
TGCAGCGTGCGGGACAGCAATAATTCACCCCTCCACTTT,CSVRDSNNSPLHF,TRBD1,TRBJ1-6,TRBV29-1,NA
TGTGCCAGCAGTGAAGGGGCGACAGGGAACACTGAAGCTTTCTTT,CASSEGATGNTEAFF,NA,TRBJ1-1,TRBV6-1,few
TGTGCCAGCAGCTTAGGGGTAAAGGATACGCAGTATTTT,CASSLGVKDTQYF,NA,TRBJ2-3,TRBV11-2,many
TGCGCCAGCAGCTTGGGCCAGGCAGGGTCCTTCGGGGAGCTGTTTTTT,CASSLGQAGSFGELFF,NA,TRBJ2-2,TRBV5-1,NA
TGTGCCAGTAGTATAGACAGGGGTCCTTTCTCCTACAATGAGCAGTTCTTC,CASSIDRGPFSYNEQFF,NA,TRBJ2-1,TRBV19,NA
TGTGCCAGCACCTCGACTAGCTCCGGGGAGCTGTTTTTT,CASTSTSSGELFF,TRBD2,TRBJ2-2,TRBV2,few
TGTGCTAGTGGTGGAATACGGACAGGGCAGTTCTTC,CASGGIRTGQFF,TRBD1,TRBJ2-1,TRBV12-5,NA
TGTGCCACGGGACAGGAGTACAATGAGCAGTTCTTC,CATGQEYNEQFF,TRBD1,TRBJ2-1,TRBV11-2,many
TGTGCCAGCAGCCCCGGCCAGGGAGGCTACACCTTC,CASSPGQGGYTF,NA,TRBJ1-2,TRBV5-1,many
TGTGCCTGGAGTAACCGGGACAGGGGATCCTACAATGAGCAGTTCTTC,CAWSNRDRGSYNEQFF,TRBD1,TRBJ2-1,TRBV28,NA
TGCGCCAGCGGACAGCCCACTGGGGCCAACGTCCTGACTTTC,CASGQPTGANVLTF,NA,TRBJ2-6,TRBV5-1,NA
TGTGCCAGCAGCGCTGGACAGATGGATACGCAGTATTTT,CASSAGQMDTQYF,NA,TRBJ2-3,TRBV9,NA